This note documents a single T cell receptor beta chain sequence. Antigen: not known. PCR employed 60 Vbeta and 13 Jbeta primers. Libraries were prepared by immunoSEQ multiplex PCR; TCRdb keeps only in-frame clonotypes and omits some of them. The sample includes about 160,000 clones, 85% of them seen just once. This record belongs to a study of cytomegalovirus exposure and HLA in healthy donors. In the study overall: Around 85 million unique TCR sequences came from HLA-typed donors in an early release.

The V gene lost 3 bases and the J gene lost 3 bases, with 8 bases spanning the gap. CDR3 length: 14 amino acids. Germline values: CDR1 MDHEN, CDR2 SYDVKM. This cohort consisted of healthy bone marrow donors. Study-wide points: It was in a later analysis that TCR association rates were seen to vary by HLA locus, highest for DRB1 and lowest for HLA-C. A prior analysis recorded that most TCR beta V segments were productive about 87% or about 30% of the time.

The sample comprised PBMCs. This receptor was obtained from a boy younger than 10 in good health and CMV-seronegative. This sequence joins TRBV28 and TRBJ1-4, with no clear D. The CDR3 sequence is CASSFHRANEKLFF. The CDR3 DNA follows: TGTGCCAGCAGTTTTCATCGGGCTAATGAAAAACTGTTTTTT. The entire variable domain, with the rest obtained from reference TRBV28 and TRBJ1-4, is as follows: DVKVTQSSRYLVKRTGEKVFLECVQDMDHENMFWYRQDPGLGLRLIYFSYDVKMKEKGDIPEGYSVSREKKERFSLILESASTNQTSMYLCASSFHRANEKLFFGSGTQLSVL.